This T cell receptor beta chain was recorded in a study of blood T cell repertoires in COVID-19. TCRdb keeps only in-frame clones here, not all; method: immunoSEQ multiplex PCR. The sample includes a few hundred thousand clones, 89% of them seen just once. There are 15 residues in the CDR3. In germline, CDR1 is MGHDK, CDR2 SYGVNS. Trimming stripped 3 bases from V and 0 bases from J, with 8 bases between. The sample consisted of peripheral blood. The receptor was isolated from a woman aged 55-69 years with COVID-19, enrolled during active disease. The genes are TRBV25-1 and TRBJ1-4, with D maybe TRBD1 (5 bases). The CDR3 region is CASSDRGATNEKLFF. The CDR3 DNA reads as TGTGCCAGCAGTGATCGGGGGGCAACTAATGAAAAACTGTTTTTT.